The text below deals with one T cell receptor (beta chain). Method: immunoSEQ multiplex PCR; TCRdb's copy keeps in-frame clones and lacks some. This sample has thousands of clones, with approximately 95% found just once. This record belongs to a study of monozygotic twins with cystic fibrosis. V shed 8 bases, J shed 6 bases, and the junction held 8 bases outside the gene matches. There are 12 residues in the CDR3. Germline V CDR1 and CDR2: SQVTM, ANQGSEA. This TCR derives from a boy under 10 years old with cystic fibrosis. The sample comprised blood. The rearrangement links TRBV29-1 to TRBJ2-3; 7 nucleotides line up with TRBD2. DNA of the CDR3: TGCAGCCCCGTGGGGGGGTGGGATACGCAGTATTTT. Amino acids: CSPVGGWDTQYF.